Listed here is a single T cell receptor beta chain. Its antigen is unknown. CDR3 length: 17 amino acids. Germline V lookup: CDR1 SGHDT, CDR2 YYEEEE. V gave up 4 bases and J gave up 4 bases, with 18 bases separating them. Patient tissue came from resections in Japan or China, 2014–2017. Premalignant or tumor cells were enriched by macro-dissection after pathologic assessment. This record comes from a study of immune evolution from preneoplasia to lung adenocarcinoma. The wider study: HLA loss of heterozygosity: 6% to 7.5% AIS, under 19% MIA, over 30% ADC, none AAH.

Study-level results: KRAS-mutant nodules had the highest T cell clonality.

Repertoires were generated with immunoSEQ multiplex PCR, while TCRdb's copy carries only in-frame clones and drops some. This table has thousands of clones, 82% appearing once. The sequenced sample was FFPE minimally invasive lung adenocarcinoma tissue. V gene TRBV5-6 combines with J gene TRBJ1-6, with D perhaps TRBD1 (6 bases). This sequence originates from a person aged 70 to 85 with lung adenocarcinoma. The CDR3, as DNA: TGTGCCAGCAGCCCGCTTGGGGGGCCCTCTTATAATTCACCCCTCCACTTT. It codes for CASSPLGGPSYNSPLHF.